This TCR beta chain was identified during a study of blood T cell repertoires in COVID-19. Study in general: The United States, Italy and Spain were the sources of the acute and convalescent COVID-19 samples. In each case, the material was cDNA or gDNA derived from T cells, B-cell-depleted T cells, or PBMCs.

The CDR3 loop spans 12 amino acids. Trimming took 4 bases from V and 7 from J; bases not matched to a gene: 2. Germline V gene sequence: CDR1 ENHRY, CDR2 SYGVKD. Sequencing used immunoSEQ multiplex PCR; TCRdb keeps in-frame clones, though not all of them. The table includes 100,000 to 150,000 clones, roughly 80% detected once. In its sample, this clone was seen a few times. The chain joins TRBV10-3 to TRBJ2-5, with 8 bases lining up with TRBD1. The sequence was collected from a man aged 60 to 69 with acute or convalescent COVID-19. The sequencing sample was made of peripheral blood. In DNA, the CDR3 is TGTGCCATCAGTGGTACAGGGGGGACCCAGTACTTC. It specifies CAISGTGGTQYF.